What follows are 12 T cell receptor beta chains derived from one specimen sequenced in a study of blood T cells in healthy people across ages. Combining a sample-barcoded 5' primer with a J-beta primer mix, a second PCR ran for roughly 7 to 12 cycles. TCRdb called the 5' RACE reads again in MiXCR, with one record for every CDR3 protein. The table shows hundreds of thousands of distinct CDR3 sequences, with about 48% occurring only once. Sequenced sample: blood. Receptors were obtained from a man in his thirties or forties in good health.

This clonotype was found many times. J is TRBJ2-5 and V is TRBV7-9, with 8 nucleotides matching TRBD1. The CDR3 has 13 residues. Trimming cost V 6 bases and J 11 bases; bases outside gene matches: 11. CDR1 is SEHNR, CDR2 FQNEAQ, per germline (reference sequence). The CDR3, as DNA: TGTGCCAGCAGACGATTGACAGGGGAAAGGCAGTACTTC. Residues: CASRRLTGERQYF. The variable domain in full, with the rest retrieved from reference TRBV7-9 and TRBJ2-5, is DTGVSQNPRHKITKRGQNVTFRCDPISEHNRLYWYRQTLGQGPEFLTYFQNEAQLEKSRLLSDRFSAERPKGSFSTLEIQRTEQGDSAMYLCASRRLTGERQYFGPGTRLLVL.

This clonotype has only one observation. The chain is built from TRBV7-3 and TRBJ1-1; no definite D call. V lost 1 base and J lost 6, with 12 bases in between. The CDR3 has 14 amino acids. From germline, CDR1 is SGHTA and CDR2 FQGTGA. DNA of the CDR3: TGTGCCAGCAGCTTAAAAGGCGGCGGCGCTGAAGCTTTCTTT. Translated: CASSLKGGGAEAFF.

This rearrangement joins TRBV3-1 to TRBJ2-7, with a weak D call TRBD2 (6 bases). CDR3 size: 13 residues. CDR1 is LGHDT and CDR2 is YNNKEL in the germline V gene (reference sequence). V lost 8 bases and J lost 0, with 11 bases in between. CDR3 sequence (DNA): TGTGCCAGCGGCGGGGAAAGCTCCTACGAGCAGTACTTC. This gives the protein CASGGESSYEQYF.

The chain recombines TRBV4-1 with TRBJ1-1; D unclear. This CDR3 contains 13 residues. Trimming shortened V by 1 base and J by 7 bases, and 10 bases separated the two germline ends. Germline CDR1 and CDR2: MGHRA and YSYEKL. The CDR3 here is CASSQVEASEAFF. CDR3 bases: TGCGCCAGCAGCCAAGTGGAGGCCAGTGAAGCTTTCTTT.

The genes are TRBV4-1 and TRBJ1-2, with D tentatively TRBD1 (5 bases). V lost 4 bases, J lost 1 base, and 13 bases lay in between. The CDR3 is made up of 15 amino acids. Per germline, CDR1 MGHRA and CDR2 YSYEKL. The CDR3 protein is CASSPTQGDNYGYTF. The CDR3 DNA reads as TGCGCCAGCAGCCCGACCCAGGGAGATAACTATGGCTACACCTTC.

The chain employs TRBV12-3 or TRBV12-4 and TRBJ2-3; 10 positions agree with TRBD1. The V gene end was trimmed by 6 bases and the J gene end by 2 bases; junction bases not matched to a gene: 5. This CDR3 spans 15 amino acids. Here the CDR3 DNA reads TGTGCCAGCAGCACGGGACAGGGGCTCACAGATACGCAGTATTTT. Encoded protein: CASSTGQGLTDTQYF.

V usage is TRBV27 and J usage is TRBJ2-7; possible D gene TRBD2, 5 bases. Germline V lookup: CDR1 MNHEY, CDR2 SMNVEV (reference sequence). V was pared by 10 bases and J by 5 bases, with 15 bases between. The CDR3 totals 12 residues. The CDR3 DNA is TGTGCCACCCGAACGGGATACCACGAGCAGTACTTC. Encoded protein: CATRTGYHEQYF.

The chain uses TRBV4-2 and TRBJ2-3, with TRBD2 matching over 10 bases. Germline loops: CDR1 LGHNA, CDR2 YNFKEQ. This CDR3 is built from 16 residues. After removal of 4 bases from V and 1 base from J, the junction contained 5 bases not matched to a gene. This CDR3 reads CASSPEAGGGTDTQYF. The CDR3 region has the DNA TGTGCCAGCAGCCCTGAAGCGGGGGGGGGCACAGATACGCAGTATTTT.

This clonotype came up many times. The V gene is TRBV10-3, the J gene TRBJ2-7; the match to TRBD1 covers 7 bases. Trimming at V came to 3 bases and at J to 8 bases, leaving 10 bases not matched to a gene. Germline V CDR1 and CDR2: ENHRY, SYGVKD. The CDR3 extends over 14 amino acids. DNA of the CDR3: TGTGCCATCAGTGAAGACAGGGTGGAAGCGAAGCAGTACTTC. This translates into CAISEDRVEAKQYF.

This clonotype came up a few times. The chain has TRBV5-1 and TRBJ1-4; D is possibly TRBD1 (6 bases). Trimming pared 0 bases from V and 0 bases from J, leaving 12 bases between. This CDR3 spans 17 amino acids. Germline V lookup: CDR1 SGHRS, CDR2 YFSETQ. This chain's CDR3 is CASSLAPGGPTNEKLFF. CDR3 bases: TGCGCCAGCAGCTTGGCCCCCGGGGGCCCAACTAATGAAAAACTGTTTTTT.

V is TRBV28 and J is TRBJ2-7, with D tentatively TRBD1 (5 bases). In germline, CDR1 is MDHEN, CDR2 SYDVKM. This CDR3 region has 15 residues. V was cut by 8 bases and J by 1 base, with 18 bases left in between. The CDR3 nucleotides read TGTGCCAGCCAAGGCCCGGCGAAGGGGTCCTACGAGCAGTACTTC. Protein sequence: CASQGPAKGSYEQYF.

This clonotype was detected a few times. The CDR3 DNA reads as TGTGCCAGTAGTATAGTCAGAGGACTAGGGTCTGGGGCCAACGTCCTGACTTTC. It codes for CASSIVRGLGSGANVLTF. The rearrangement links TRBV19 to TRBJ2-6; TRBD2 matches 7 bases. J gave up 1 base and V 1 base, and 7 bases lay outside the gene matches. Germline V gives CDR1 LNHDA, CDR2 SQIVND (reference sequence). There are 18 residues in the CDR3.